This T cell receptor (beta chain) derives from a study of PD-L1 blockade in urothelial cancer. The overall study: The authors examined blood 3 weeks (second dose) and 6 weeks after treatment start.

As to time point: peripheral blood 6 weeks after treatment start. Study outcomes and limitations: For durable-benefit patients, tumor-associated blood clones expanded more at 3 weeks.

With respect to this clone: The antigen remains undetermined.

Looked up from germline, CDR1 is KGHSH and CDR2 is LQKENI. The V end was cut by 2 bases, the J end by 0 bases, with 11 bases between. The CDR3 contains 17 residues. Sequenced by immunoSEQ multiplex PCR; TCRdb stores in-frame clones only, minus some. The sample yields some 41,000 clones, approximately 85% seen once. Sequenced here: PBMCs, sampled around atezolizumab (anti-PD-L1) treatment. The V call is TRBV18, the J call TRBJ2-6; D is possibly TRBD2 (6 bases). The receptor comes from a man in his sixties or seventies with urothelial cancer. The CDR3 spells CASSPSSGASGANVLTF. CDR3 DNA sequence: TGTGCCAGCTCACCATCTTCGGGAGCCTCTGGGGCCAACGTCCTGACTTTC.